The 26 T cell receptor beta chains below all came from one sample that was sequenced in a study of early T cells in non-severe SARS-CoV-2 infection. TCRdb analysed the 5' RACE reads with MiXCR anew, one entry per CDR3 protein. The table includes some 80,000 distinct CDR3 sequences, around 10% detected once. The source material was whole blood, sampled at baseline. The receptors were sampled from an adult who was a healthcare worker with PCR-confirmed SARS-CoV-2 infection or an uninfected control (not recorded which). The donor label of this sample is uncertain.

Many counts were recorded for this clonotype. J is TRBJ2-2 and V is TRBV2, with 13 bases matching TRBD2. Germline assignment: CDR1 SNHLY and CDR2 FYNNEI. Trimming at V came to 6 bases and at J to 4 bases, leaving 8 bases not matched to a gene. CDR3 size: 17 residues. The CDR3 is CASRRTSGRLGTGELFF. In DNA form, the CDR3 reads TGTGCCAGCAGACGGACTAGCGGGAGATTAGGCACCGGGGAGCTGTTTTTT. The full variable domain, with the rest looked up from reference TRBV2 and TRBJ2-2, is EPEVTQTPSHQVTQMGQEVILRCVPISNHLYFYWYRQILGQKVEFLVSFYNNEISEKSEIFDDQFSVERPDGSNFTLKIRSTKLEDSAMYFCASRRTSGRLGTGELFFGEGSRLTVL.

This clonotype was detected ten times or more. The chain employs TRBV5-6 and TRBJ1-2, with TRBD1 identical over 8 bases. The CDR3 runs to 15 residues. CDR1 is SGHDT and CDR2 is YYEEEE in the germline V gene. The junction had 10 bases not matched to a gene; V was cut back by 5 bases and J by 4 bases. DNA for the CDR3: TGTGCCAGCAGAGAGGACAGGGCTTCTAGCTATGGCTACACCTTC. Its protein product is CASREDRASSYGYTF.

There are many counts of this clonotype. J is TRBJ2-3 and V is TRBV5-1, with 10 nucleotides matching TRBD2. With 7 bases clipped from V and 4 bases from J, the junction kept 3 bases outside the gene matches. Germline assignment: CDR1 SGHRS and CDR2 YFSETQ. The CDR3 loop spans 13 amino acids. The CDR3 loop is CASGAGGADTQYF. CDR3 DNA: TGCGCCAGCGGAGCGGGAGGGGCAGATACGCAGTATTTT.

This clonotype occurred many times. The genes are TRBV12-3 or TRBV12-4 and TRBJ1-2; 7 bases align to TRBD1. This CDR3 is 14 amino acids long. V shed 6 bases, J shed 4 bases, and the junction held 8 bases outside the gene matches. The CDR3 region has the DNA TGTGCCAGCAGGCGACAGGGAGGGGGCTATGGCTACACCTTC. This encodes CASRRQGGGYGYTF.

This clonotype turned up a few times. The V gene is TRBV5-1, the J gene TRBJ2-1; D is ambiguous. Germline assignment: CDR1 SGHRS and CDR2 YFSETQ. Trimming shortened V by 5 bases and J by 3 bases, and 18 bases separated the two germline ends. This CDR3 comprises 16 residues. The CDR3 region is CASSRPLWSVYNEQFF. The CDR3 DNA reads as TGCGCCAGCAGTCGCCCACTCTGGTCCGTCTACAATGAGCAGTTCTTC.

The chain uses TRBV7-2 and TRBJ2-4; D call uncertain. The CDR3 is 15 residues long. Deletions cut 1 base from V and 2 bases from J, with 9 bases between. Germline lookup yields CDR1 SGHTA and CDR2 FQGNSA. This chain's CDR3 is CASSLDRNSKNIQYF. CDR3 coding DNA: TGTGCCAGCAGCTTAGATCGGAATTCCAAAAACATTCAGTACTTC.

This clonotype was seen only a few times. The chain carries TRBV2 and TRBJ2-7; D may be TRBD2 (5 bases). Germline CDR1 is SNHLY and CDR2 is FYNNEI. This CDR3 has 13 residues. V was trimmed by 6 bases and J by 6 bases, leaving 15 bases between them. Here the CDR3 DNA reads TGTGCCAGCAGCGAGGGATGGTCGGGCGAGCAGTACTTC. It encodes CASSEGWSGEQYF.

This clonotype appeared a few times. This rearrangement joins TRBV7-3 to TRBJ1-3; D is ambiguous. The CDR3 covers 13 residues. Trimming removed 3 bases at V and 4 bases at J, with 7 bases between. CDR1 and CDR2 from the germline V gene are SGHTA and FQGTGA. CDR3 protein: CASSFLDGNTIYF. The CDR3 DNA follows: TGTGCCAGCAGCTTCCTGGACGGAAACACCATATATTTT.

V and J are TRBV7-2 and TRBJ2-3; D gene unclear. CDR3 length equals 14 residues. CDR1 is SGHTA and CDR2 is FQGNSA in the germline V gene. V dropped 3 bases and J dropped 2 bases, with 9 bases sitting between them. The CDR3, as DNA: TGTGCCAGCAGCTTCACTGCTAACACAGATACGCAGTATTTT. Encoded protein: CASSFTANTDTQYF.

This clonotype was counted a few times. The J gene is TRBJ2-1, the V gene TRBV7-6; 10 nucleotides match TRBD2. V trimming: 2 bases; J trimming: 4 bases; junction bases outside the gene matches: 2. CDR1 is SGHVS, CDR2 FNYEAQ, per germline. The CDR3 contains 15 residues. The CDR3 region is CASSLTSGTYNEQFF. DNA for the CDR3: TGTGCCAGCAGCTTAACTAGCGGGACTTACAATGAGCAGTTCTTC.

The CDR3 region has the DNA TGCGCCAGCAGCTGGGGACTGGCGCCGGGGGAGACCCAGTACTTC. Translating it yields CASSWGLAPGETQYF. The chain links TRBV5-1 to TRBJ2-5, with D possibly matching TRBD2 (6 bases). Trimming took 3 bases from V and 5 from J, leaving 17 bases between them. CDR1 and CDR2 (germline): SGHRS, YFSETQ. CDR3 length equals 15 residues.

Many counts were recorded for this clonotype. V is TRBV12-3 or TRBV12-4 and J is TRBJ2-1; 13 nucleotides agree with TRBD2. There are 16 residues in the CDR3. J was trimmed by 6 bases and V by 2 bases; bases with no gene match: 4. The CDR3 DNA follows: TGTGCCAGCAGTTTAAGACTAGCGGGGGGAATCAATGAGCAGTTCTTC. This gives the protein CASSLRLAGGINEQFF.

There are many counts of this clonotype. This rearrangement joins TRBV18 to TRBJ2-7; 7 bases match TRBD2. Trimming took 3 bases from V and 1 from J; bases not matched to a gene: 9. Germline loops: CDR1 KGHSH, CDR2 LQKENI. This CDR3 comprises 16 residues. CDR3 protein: CASSPLGAGASYEQYF. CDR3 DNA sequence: TGTGCCAGCTCACCGCTAGGCGCGGGAGCTTCCTACGAGCAGTACTTC.

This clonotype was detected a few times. CDR3 sequence: CASAATRTNEQFF. The CDR3 nucleotides read TGCGCCAGCGCCGCGACTAGGACCAATGAGCAGTTCTTC. The V call is TRBV5-1, the J call TRBJ2-1; D possibly corresponds to TRBD2 (6 bases). The V end was cut by 7 bases, the J end by 6 bases, with 14 bases between. Germline CDR1 SGHRS, CDR2 YFSETQ. The CDR3 extends over 13 amino acids. Full variable domain (rest looked up from reference TRBV5-1 and TRBJ2-1): KAGVTQTPRYLIKTRGQQVTLSCSPISGHRSVSWYQQTPGQGLQFLFEYFSETQRNKGNFPGRFSGRQFSNSRSEMNVSTLELGDSALYLCASAATRTNEQFFGPGTRLTVL.

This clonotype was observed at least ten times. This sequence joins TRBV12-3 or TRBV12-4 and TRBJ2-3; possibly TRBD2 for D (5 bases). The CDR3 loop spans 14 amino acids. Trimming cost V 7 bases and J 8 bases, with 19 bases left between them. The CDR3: CASKGVADWGTQYF. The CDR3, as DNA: TGTGCCAGCAAGGGAGTGGCAGATTGGGGTACGCAGTATTTT.

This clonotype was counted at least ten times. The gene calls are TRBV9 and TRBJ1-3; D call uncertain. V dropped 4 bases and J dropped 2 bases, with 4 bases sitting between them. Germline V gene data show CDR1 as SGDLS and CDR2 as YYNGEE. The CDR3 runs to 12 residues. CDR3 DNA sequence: TGTGCCAGCAGCCGCCCTGGAAACACCATATATTTT. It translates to CASSRPGNTIYF.

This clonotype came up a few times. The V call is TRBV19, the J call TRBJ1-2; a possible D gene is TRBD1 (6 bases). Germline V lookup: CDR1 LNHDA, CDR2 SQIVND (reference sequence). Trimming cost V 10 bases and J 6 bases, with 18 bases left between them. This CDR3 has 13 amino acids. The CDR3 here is CATTLQGLHGYTF. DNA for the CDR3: TGTGCCACCACCTTACAGGGTCTTCATGGCTACACCTTC.

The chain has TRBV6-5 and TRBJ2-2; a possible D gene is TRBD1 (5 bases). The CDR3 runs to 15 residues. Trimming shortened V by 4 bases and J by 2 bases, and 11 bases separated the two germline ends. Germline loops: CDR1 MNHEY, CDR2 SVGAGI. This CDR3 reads CASSSPGQNTGELFF. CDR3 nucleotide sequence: TGTGCCAGCAGTTCGCCAGGACAAAACACCGGGGAGCTGTTTTTT.

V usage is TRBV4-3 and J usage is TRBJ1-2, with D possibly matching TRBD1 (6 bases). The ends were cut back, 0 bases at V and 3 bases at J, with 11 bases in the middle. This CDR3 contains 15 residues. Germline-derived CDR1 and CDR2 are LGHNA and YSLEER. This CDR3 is CASSQETGAYYGYTF. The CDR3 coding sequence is TGCGCCAGCAGCCAAGAGACGGGGGCTTACTATGGCTACACCTTC.

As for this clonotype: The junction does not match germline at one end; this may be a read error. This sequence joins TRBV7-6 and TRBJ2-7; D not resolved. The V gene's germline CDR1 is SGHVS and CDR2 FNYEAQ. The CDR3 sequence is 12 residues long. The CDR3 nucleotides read TGTGCCAGCAGTCCCGACGGGCGCGAGCTGTACTTC. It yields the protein CASSPDGRELYF. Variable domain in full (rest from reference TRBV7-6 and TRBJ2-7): GAGVSQSPRYKVTKRGQDVALRCDPISGHVSLYWYRQALGQGPEFLTYFNYEAQQDKSGLPNDRFSAERPEGSISTLTIQRTEQRDSAMYRCASSPDGRELYFGPGTRLTVT.

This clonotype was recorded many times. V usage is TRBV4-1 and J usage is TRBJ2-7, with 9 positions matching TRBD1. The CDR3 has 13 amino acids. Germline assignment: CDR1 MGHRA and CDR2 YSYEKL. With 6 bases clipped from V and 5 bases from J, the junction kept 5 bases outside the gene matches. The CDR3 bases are TGCGCCAGCAGGGGGACAGGGAACCACGAGCAGTACTTC. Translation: CASRGTGNHEQYF.

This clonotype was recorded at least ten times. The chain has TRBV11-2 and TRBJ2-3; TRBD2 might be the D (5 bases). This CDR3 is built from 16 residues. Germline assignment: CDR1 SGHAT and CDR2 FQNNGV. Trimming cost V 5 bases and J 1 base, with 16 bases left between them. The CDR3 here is CASSLGVRPGTDTQYF. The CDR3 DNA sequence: TGTGCCAGCAGCCTCGGGGTGAGACCTGGCACAGATACGCAGTATTTT.

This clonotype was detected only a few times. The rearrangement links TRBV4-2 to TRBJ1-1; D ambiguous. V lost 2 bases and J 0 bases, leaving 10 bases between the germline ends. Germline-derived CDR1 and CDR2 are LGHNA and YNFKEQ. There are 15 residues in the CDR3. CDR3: CASSQPGNMNTEAFF. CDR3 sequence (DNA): TGTGCCAGCAGCCAACCAGGAAATATGAACACTGAAGCTTTCTTT.

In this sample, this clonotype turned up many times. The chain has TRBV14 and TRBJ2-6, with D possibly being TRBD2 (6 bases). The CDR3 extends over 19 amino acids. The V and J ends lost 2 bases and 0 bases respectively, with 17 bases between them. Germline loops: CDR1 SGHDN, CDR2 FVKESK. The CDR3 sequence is CASSQSGAGPDSGANVLTF. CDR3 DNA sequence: TGTGCCAGCAGCCAATCTGGTGCGGGGCCCGACTCTGGGGCCAACGTCCTGACTTTC.

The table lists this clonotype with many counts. The CDR3 nucleotides read TGTGCCAGCAGCACTTTAGACAGGGCTAGTGAAGCTTTCTTT. It translates to CASSTLDRASEAFF. V gene TRBV9 combines with J gene TRBJ1-1, with 7 nucleotides matching TRBD1. The CDR3 contains 14 residues. V shed 4 bases, J shed 7 bases, and the junction held 10 bases outside the gene matches. Germline V gene sequence: CDR1 SGDLS, CDR2 YYNGEE.

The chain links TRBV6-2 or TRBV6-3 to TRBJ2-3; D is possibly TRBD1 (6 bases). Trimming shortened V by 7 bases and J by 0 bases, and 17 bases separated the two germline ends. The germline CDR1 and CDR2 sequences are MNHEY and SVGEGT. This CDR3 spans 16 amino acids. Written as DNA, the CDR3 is TGTGCCAGCAACCCCGGGGACACCTATAGCACAGATACGCAGTATTTT. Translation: CASNPGDTYSTDTQYF.